The clone carrying this T cell receptor beta chain occurred a few times. The antigen is undetermined. Caucasian, healthy and from Russia, the donors were aged between 6 and 90. The total RNA that was extracted per sample amounted to at least 5 micrograms. The sample is drawn from a study of blood T cells in healthy people across ages. The study, taken as a whole, reports: A conclusive naive versus antigen-experienced comparison was prevented by the unsorted PBMCs. More naive CD4+ cells and higher diversity were found in long-lived than in aged donors.

V lost 1 base, J lost 5 bases, and 12 bases stayed unmatched. CDR1 and CDR2 from the germline V gene are LGHNA and YNFKEQ. The CDR3 totals 17 residues. A second PCR of about 7 to 11 cycles used a sample-barcoded 5' primer and a J-beta primer mix. TCRdb reprocessed the 5' RACE reads via MiXCR and lists one record per CDR3 protein. Of approximately 580,000 distinct CDR3 sequences in the sample, about 25% were seen once. The same sample was also used in a study of T cells of mothers and their children.

This TCR came from a boy aged 5-17 years in good health. The specimen sequenced was blood. V is TRBV4-2 and J is TRBJ2-7; 9 nucleotides agree with TRBD2. In DNA, the CDR3 is TGTGCCAGCAGCCAAGTCGCCCATAGCGGGAGTACTGACGAGCAGTACTTC. Protein: CASSQVAHSGSTDEQYF.